Detailed here is one T cell receptor beta chain. What was amplified from RNA transcripts were TCR beta CDR3 regions. The study used the HTBI primer set for a first-round RT-PCR of the TCR CDR3. TCRdb passed the multiplex PCR reads through MiXCR, listing each CDR3 protein once. This table has over 200,000 distinct CDR3 sequences, approximately 17% appearing once. This sample was taken from a study of T cells in Graves' hyperthyroidism and ophthalmopathy. The V gene end was trimmed by 5 bases and the J gene end by 0 bases; junction bases not matched to a gene: 7. Germline lookup yields CDR1 SGHAT and CDR2 FQNNGV. The CDR3 contains 15 residues.

The V call is TRBV11-2, the J call TRBJ2-7, with 7 bases that match TRBD2. The TCR sequence derives from a man in his fifties or sixties with Graves' hyperthyroidism. The sample taken for sequencing was blood. The CDR3 spells CASSPPRGSSYEQYF. CDR3 nucleotide sequence: TGTGCCAGCAGCCCCCCGCGGGGGAGCTCCTACGAGCAGTACTTC.